Listed here are 29 T cell receptor beta chains from one sample, sequenced in a study of blood T cell repertoires in COVID-19. TCRdb keeps only in-frame clones here, not all; method: immunoSEQ multiplex PCR. Counted here are 180,000 or so clones, roughly 84% occurring once; the ten biggest clones make up around 10%. Material: peripheral blood. These TCRs come from a woman aged 80 or over with acute or convalescent COVID-19.

V and J are TRBV21-1 and TRBJ2-7; the table's D call TRBD2 went unverified against the DNA. TRBV21-1 is a recognized pseudogene. CDR3 length: 18 residues. This CDR3 is CASTPWAEGGRTSYEQYF. The CDR3 bases are TGTGCCAGCACCCCCTGGGCCGAGGGGGGGCGTACCTCCTACGAGCAGTACTTC.

The chain employs TRBV10-3 and TRBJ2-5; 7 bases map to TRBD1. There are 12 residues in the CDR3. Losses at the gene ends were 11 bases for V and 1 base for J; bases not matched to a gene: 4. Germline CDR1 ENHRY, CDR2 SYGVKD. The CDR3 DNA is TGTGCCTCACAGGGGACCCAAGAGACCCAGTACTTC. This codes for CASQGTQETQYF.

The rearrangement uses TRBV19 and TRBJ1-5, with TRBD1 identical over 11 bases. Trimming took 1 base from V and 2 from J; bases not matched to a gene: 10. CDR1 is LNHDA, CDR2 SQIVND, per germline (reference sequence). This CDR3 has 19 amino acids. The CDR3 region is CASSIASGQGGGGNQPQHF. The DNA for the CDR3 is TGTGCCAGTAGTATAGCTTCGGGACAGGGGGGCGGCGGCAATCAGCCCCAGCATTTT.

The chain is built from TRBV28 and TRBJ2-7; 10 positions agree with TRBD1. CDR3 length: 14 amino acids. After removal of 9 bases from V and 5 bases from J, the junction contained 10 bases not matched to a gene. CDR1 MDHEN and CDR2 SYDVKM come from the germline V gene. The CDR3 spells CASSQGQGDHEQYF. CDR3 DNA: TGTGCCAGTAGCCAAGGACAGGGGGATCACGAGCAGTACTTC.

V is TRBV7-2 and J is TRBJ1-4; D call uncertain. This CDR3 spans 14 amino acids. Germline values: CDR1 SGHTA, CDR2 FQGNSA. Trimming took off 5 bases at V and 7 bases at J, with 14 bases between the two ends. The CDR3 sequence is CASSTQRRGEKLFF. CDR3 DNA: TGTGCCAGCAGCACACAGAGGCGGGGTGAAAAACTGTTTTTT.

Only one count was recorded for this clone. The chain joins TRBV27 to TRBJ1-1; TRBD1 matches at 12 bases. V lost 4 bases to trimming and J lost 2 bases; unmatched junction nucleotides: 2. Germline V gene sequence: CDR1 MNHEY, CDR2 SMNVEV (reference sequence). The CDR3 spans 15 residues. CDR3 sequence: CASSSGQGANTEAFF. The CDR3 DNA reads TGTGCCAGCAGTTCGGGACAGGGGGCTAACACTGAAGCTTTCTTT.

This chain connects TRBV29-1 to TRBJ2-1; possibly TRBD2 for D (5 bases). The CDR3 loop spans 13 amino acids. Trimming cost V 8 bases and J 2 bases, with 13 bases left between them. Germline values: CDR1 SQVTM, CDR2 ANQGSEA. The CDR3 DNA reads as TGCAGCTACAACCCCGGGACCTACAATGAGCAGTTCTTC. As protein: CSYNPGTYNEQFF.

V is TRBV27 and J is TRBJ2-1; no firm D call. Trimming removed 3 bases at V and 0 bases at J, with 6 bases between. Germline V gives CDR1 MNHEY, CDR2 SMNVEV (reference sequence). The CDR3 length is 14 residues. The CDR3 nucleotides read TGTGCCAGCAGTTTCCTGAGCTCCTACAATGAGCAGTTCTTC. This translates into CASSFLSSYNEQFF.

The chain couples TRBV18 to TRBJ1-4; 8 nucleotides match TRBD1. Trimming removed 4 bases from V and 6 bases from J; junction bases left unmatched: 4. Germline V CDR1 and CDR2: KGHSH, LQKENI. CDR3 length equals 14 residues. CDR3 coding DNA: TGTGCCAGCTCACTTTCAGGGGGCGATGAAAAACTGTTTTTT. Its translation: CASSLSGGDEKLFF.

This clone was counted between two and nine times. The chain is built from TRBV11-2 and TRBJ1-2; the match to TRBD1 covers 8 bases. In germline, CDR1 is SGHAT, CDR2 FQNNGV. The V segment lost 5 bases and the J segment 8 bases; nucleotides outside the gene matches: 7. This CDR3 has 13 amino acids. CDR3 in amino acids: CASSHNRDRGYTF. CDR3 nucleotide sequence: TGTGCCAGCAGCCATAACCGGGACAGGGGCTACACCTTC.

The chain carries TRBV18 and TRBJ2-3; D not resolved. V was trimmed by 2 bases and J by 0 bases, leaving 9 bases between them. The CDR3 extends over 15 amino acids. Germline V gives CDR1 KGHSH, CDR2 LQKENI. CDR3 in DNA: TGTGCCAGCTCACCATCCCCAGGAAGCACAGATACGCAGTATTTT. Its translation is CASSPSPGSTDTQYF. Together with reference TRBV18 and TRBJ2-3, the CDR3 gives the full variable domain: NAGVMQNPRHLVRRRGQEARLRCSPMKGHSHVYWYRQLPEEGLKFMVYLQKENIIDESGMPKERFSAEFPKEGPSILRIQQVVRGDSAAYFCASSPSPGSTDTQYFGPGTRLTVL.

V and J are TRBV3-1 (or the pseudogene TRBV3-2) and TRBJ1-2, with D possibly matching TRBD1 (5 bases). Trimming removed 4 bases at V and 4 bases at J, with 16 bases between. This CDR3 contains 15 residues. Per germline, CDR1 LGHDT and CDR2 YNNKEL (reference sequence). The CDR3 loop reads CASSPSLGAGYGYTF. CDR3 nucleotides: TGTGCCAGCAGCCCTTCCCTAGGGGCAGGCTATGGCTACACCTTC.

The chain uses TRBV29-1 and TRBJ2-5; the D gene is possibly TRBD2 (5 bases). The V end lost 3 bases, the J end lost 5 bases, and 13 bases lay between the germline ends. The V gene's germline CDR1 is SQVTM and CDR2 ANQGSEA. The CDR3 sequence is 13 residues long. This chain's CDR3 is CSVEPGSSETQYF. CDR3 bases: TGCAGCGTTGAGCCCGGCTCTAGCGAGACCCAGTACTTC.

This clone was seen just once. The chain has TRBV6-5 and TRBJ1-1; D might be TRBD1 (6 bases). V was pared by 3 bases and J by 8 bases, with 10 bases between. The CDR3 length is 12 residues. Germline CDR1 and CDR2: MNHEY and SVGAGI. The CDR3 region is CASSYAGTEAFF. CDR3 coding DNA: TGTGCCAGCAGTTATGCCGGGACAGAAGCTTTCTTT.

The genes are TRBV5-4 and TRBJ1-1; possible D gene TRBD1, 5 bases. From germline, CDR1 is SGHNT and CDR2 YYREEE (reference sequence). This CDR3 has 16 amino acids. Between the trimmed V and J ends, which lost 5 bases and 0 bases, there was a span of 17 bases. This CDR3 reads CASRPAGTRMNTEAFF. The CDR3 DNA reads as TGTGCCAGCAGACCTGCGGGGACTCGCATGAACACTGAAGCTTTCTTT.

This clone was counted a single time. The J gene is TRBJ2-5, the V gene TRBV19; a possible D gene is TRBD2 (6 bases). V lost 1 base and J lost 2, with 11 bases in between. The CDR3 extends over 15 amino acids. Per germline, CDR1 LNHDA and CDR2 SQIVND (reference sequence). This chain's CDR3 is CASSIGDGGQETQYF. CDR3 in DNA: TGTGCCAGTAGTATAGGAGACGGGGGACAAGAGACCCAGTACTTC.

The chain combines TRBV5-6 with TRBJ2-7; 8 bases are shared with TRBD2. CDR1 is SGHDT and CDR2 is YYEEEE in the germline V gene. There are 15 residues in the CDR3. V was pared by 0 bases and J by 4 bases, with 6 bases of the junction left unmatched. The CDR3 reads CASSLGPGLGYEQYF. The CDR3, as DNA: TGTGCCAGCAGCTTGGGGCCGGGACTAGGGTACGAGCAGTACTTC.

V and J are TRBV4-3 and TRBJ2-1; D not resolved. From germline, CDR1 is LGHNA and CDR2 YSLEER. There are 15 residues in the CDR3. V lost 0 bases to trimming and J lost 3 bases, with 9 bases between them. CDR3 sequence (DNA): TGCGCCAGCAGCCAAGAAGCCTACTTCTACAATGAGCAGTTCTTC. Translating gives CASSQEAYFYNEQFF.

V usage is TRBV9 and J usage is TRBJ1-1, with TRBD1 as a possible D gene (6 bases). The CDR3 extends over 17 amino acids. The V end was cut by 0 bases, the J end by 3 bases, with 18 bases between. The germline gives CDR1 SGDLS, CDR2 YYNGEE. The CDR3 DNA reads as TGTGCCAGCAGCGTAGCCCATCCAGGGGCGGGGGACACTGAAGCTTTCTTT. Translating it yields CASSVAHPGAGDTEAFF.

The rearrangement joins TRBV15 to TRBJ1-3; D is uncertain. The V end lost 0 bases, the J end lost 2 bases, and 5 bases lay between the germline ends. Per germline, CDR1 LNHNV and CDR2 YYDKDF (reference sequence). The CDR3 consists of 14 residues. As DNA, the CDR3 is TGTGCCACCAGCAGAGATATTGCTGGAAACACCATATATTTT. This codes for CATSRDIAGNTIYF. Looking up the rest from reference TRBV15 and TRBJ1-3 gives the full variable domain: DAMVIQNPRYQVTQFGKPVTLSCSQTLNHNVMYWYQQKSSQAPKLLFHYYDKDFNNEADTPDNFQSRRPNTSFCFLDIRSPGLGDTAMYLCATSRDIAGNTIYFGEGSWLTVV.

V usage is TRBV10-2 and J usage is TRBJ2-7; 10 bases map to TRBD1. Germline CDR1 is WSHSY and CDR2 is SAAADI. The CDR3 length is 14 residues. With V trimmed by 6 bases and J by 2 bases, 4 bases remained unmatched. CDR3: CASRLDRGPYEQYF. In DNA form, the CDR3 reads TGCGCCAGCAGACTAGACAGGGGGCCCTACGAGCAGTACTTC.

The rearrangement links TRBV6-4 to TRBJ1-6; tentatively, D is TRBD1 (6 bases). CDR3 length equals 15 residues. V lost 3 bases and J 7 bases, leaving 13 bases between the germline ends. The germline gives CDR1 MRHNA, CDR2 SNTAGT. CDR3 protein: CASSEYAGANSPLHF. CDR3 sequence (DNA): TGTGCCAGCAGTGAATACGCAGGGGCCAATTCACCCCTCCACTTT.

This clone showed up just once. The V gene is TRBV5-1, the J gene TRBJ2-7; possibly TRBD2 for D (7 bases). The germline CDR1 and CDR2 sequences are SGHRS and YFSETQ. CDR3 size: 16 residues. V lost 6 bases to trimming and J lost 2 bases, with 21 bases between them. The CDR3 DNA reads as TGCGCCAGCACGCCAAGTGGAGGGGGGGTAGCCTACGAGCAGTACTTC. It encodes CASTPSGGGVAYEQYF.

The gene calls are TRBV19 and TRBJ1-2; D remains ambiguous. Germline V CDR1 and CDR2: LNHDA, SQIVND (reference sequence). Trimming cost V 2 bases and J 8 bases, with 12 bases left between them. This CDR3 is built from 13 residues. The CDR3 protein is CASSIPSLRGYTF. CDR3 bases: TGTGCCAGTAGTATACCCTCCCTCAGGGGCTACACCTTC.

This rearrangement joins TRBV19 to TRBJ2-1, with D perhaps matching TRBD1 (5 bases). Germline values: CDR1 LNHDA, CDR2 SQIVND (reference sequence). The ends were cut back, 9 bases at V and 0 bases at J, with 9 bases in the middle. This CDR3 has 13 amino acids. The CDR3 sequence is CASRVSSYNEQFF. In nucleotides, the CDR3 is TGTGCCAGCAGGGTAAGCTCCTACAATGAGCAGTTCTTC.

CDR3 nucleotide sequence: TGTGCCAGCAGTTCCACAGGGACAACTGGAAACACCATATATTTT. As protein: CASSSTGTTGNTIYF. The chain has TRBV27 and TRBJ1-3, with D maybe TRBD1 (6 bases). The CDR3 length is 15 residues. The V gene lost 4 bases and the J gene lost 2 bases, with 12 bases spanning the gap. CDR1 and CDR2 (germline): MNHEY, SMNVEV (reference sequence).

The J gene is TRBJ2-2, the V gene TRBV6-5; TRBD2 is a possible D gene (7 bases). CDR1 and CDR2 (germline): MNHEY, SVGAGI. V lost 7 bases and J lost 5, with 11 bases in between. This CDR3 is built from 13 residues. The chain's CDR3 is CASKEGGTGELFF. The CDR3 nucleotides read TGTGCCAGCAAAGAGGGGGGGACCGGGGAGCTGTTTTTT.

The chain has TRBV15 and TRBJ2-1; 7 bases are shared with TRBD2. The CDR3 consists of 18 residues. The V and J ends lost 0 bases and 0 bases, in that order; junction bases with no gene match: 8. Germline lookup yields CDR1 LNHNV and CDR2 YYDKDF (reference sequence). Written as DNA, the CDR3 is TGTGCCACCAGCAGAGAAGGGAAAAGCGGGAACTCCTACAATGAGCAGTTCTTC. Translated, it gives CATSREGKSGNSYNEQFF.

This clone was observed a few times. The J gene is TRBJ2-1, the V gene TRBV24-1; D is unclear. The CDR3 is 11 amino acids. The V gene lost 6 bases and the J gene lost 7 bases, with 6 bases spanning the gap. Germline-derived CDR1 and CDR2 are KGHDR and SFDVKD. The chain's CDR3 is CATSSLNEQFF. The CDR3 DNA reads TGTGCCACCAGTTCACTTAATGAGCAGTTCTTC.